This T cell receptor (beta chain) was recovered during a study of OX40 agonist ivuxolimab in advanced cancers. Study-level points and caveats: CD4+ and CD8+ T cells in blood underwent clonal expansion by week 6 at 0.1 to 3.0 mg/kg.

Germline values: CDR1 LNHDA, CDR2 SQIVND (reference sequence). The CDR3 sequence is 13 residues long. Trimming at V came to 3 bases and at J to 9 bases, leaving 7 bases not matched to a gene. TCRdb's table, derived via immunoSEQ multiplex PCR, lists solely in-frame clones and lacks some. This sample has 60,000 to 70,000 clones, with 85% to 90% found just once. As to this clone: No antigen is known for it.

This sequence was found in an adult with an advanced solid tumor such as melanoma, head and neck, liver or kidney cancer. The chain is built from TRBV19 and TRBJ2-7, with 8 positions matching TRBD2. This material consisted of CD4+ or CD8+ T cells sorted from blood, taken in a trial of the OX40 agonist ivuxolimab. The chain's CDR3 is CASSISRGGRQYF. As DNA, the CDR3 is TGTGCCAGTAGTATTTCACGGGGGGGCCGGCAGTACTTC. Looking up the rest from reference TRBV19 and TRBJ2-7 gives the full variable domain: DGGITQSPKYLFRKEGQNVTLSCEQNLNHDAMYWYRQDPGQGLRLIYYSQIVNDFQKGDIAEGYSVSREKKESFPLTVTSAQKNPTAFYLCASSISRGGRQYFGPGTRLTVT.